Listed here is a single TCR beta chain. Original processing methods: Estimated nucleated cell counts came from reference gene primer amplification. Generated by immunoSEQ multiplex PCR, the TCRdb table keeps only in-frame clones and is missing some. The V and J calls and clone size come from that table; D and trimming were worked out from the DNA. The table lists 220,000 or so clones, just over 85% of them singletons. This record belongs to a study of blood T cell repertoires in COVID-19. Study-wide background: From T cells, B-cell-depleted T cells, or PBMCs came the material, which was cDNA or gDNA.

V trimming: 5 bases; J trimming: 4 bases; junction bases outside the gene matches: 6. Germline CDR1 is LNHDA and CDR2 is SQIVND (reference sequence). The CDR3 has 14 amino acids. The sample was PBMCs or T cells enriched from blood (not recorded which). This TCR was recovered from a woman aged 45-60 years with acute COVID-19. The gene calls are TRBV19 and TRBJ1-1; TRBD1 matches 8 bases. CDR3 coding DNA: TGTGCCAGTAGTCCCGACAGGGGTCCCACTGAAGCTTTCTTT. The encoded protein is CASSPDRGPTEAFF.